This TCR beta chain was documented in a study of T cells in Graves' hyperthyroidism and ophthalmopathy. General study results and limits: Ophthalmopathy onset followed model prediction by a median about six months. Most thyroid-expanded clonotypes above 0.001 were also found in blood.

An absence of ophthalmopathy progression within 18 months meant stable Graves' hyperthyroidism. Fresh peripheral blood, roughly 10 ml, was the source of the PBMCs. Amplified TCR beta CDR3 regions came from RNA transcripts. During a first-round RT-PCR of the TCR CDR3, the HTBI primer set was used. TCRdb redid the calling of the multiplex PCR reads with MiXCR, one entry per CDR3 protein. The sample lists 200,000 to 250,000 distinct CDR3 sequences, less than 20% occurring once. The V end was cut by 2 bases, the J end by 0 bases, with 16 bases between. Germline CDR1 and CDR2: KGHSH and LQKENI. CDR3 length equals 17 residues. This clonotype was picked up a small number of times. What it binds is not known.

V and J are TRBV18 and TRBJ1-1, with D possibly being TRBD1 (5 bases). The sequenced sample consisted of blood. The TCR was taken from a woman in her fifties or sixties with Graves' hyperthyroidism. Here the CDR3 DNA reads TGTGCCAGCTCACCATTTATGAAGGGGTCAATGAACACTGAAGCTTTCTTT. Translating gives CASSPFMKGSMNTEAFF.